These T cell receptor beta chains were read from a single sample in a study of shared clonotypes between healthy human individuals. Profiled with immunoSEQ multiplex PCR; TCRdb holds only in-frame clones, not every one. The sample holds 2 million to 3 million clones, 93% seen once. The specimen sequenced was naive CD4+ T cells from PBMCs. The origin of the receptors is a man younger than 30 in good health. Some clones in this sample may be carry-over from other donors' samples. Each CDR3 is given with its conserved first and last residue. D genes are given only for firm matches. Clone size is given for some rows only: seen once, a few or many times, or a class if the clone is expanded.

>TRBJ2-5|TRBV27|once|.
TGTGCCACCCGTAGGGGGACCTCTCGAAAGACCCAGTACTTC
CATRRGTSRKTQYF
>TRBJ1-5|TRBV7-8|.|.
TGTGCCAGCAGCTTAGGTCGGGGGATTAGCAATCAGCCCCAGCATTTT
CASSLGRGISNQPQHF
>TRBJ2-1|TRBV29-1|.|.
TGCAGCGTTACTCAGCAGTTCTTC
CSVTQQFF
>TRBJ2-7|TRBV28|once|.
TGTGCCAGCAGTTTGAGACAGTCCTACGAGCAGTACTTC
CASSLRQSYEQYF
>TRBJ2-6|TRBV6-6|.|TRBD1
TGTGCCAGCAGATTACAGGGGGCGGGTGGGGCCAACGTCCTGACTTTC
CASRLQGAGGANVLTF
>TRBJ2-7|TRBV18|.|TRBD2
TGTGCCAGCTCACCAGCGGGAGTAGGCGAGCAGTACTTC
CASSPAGVGEQYF
>TRBJ1-1|TRBV6-5|.|.
TGTGCCAGCAGGAGGGACGACAACGCTGAAGCTTTCTTT
CASRRDDNAEAFF
>TRBJ1-2|TRBV5-6|once|.
TGTGCCAGCAGCTTTCGGGTCAGCGTCCAAGGGGGCTACACCTTC
CASSFRVSVQGGYTF
>TRBJ2-3|TRBV5-1|.|.
TGCGCCAGCAGCTTGGCCCAGGGAGCATTTACCTTAGATACGCAGTATTTT
CASSLAQGAFTLDTQYF
>TRBJ2-2|TRBV10-1|.|.
TGCGCCAGCAGTGAGAGTTGGGACGGAGACACCGGGGAGCTGTTTTTT
CASSESWDGDTGELFF
>TRBJ2-7|TRBV18|.|TRBD2
TGTGCCAGCTCACCATCCGGGACTAGCGGATTTTACGAGCAGTACTTC
CASSPSGTSGFYEQYF
>TRBJ2-7|TRBV28|.|TRBD1
TGTGCCAGCAGTTGGGACAGGAGACGGGGCGAGCAGTACTTC
CASSWDRRRGEQYF
>TRBJ1-1|TRBV5-1|.|TRBD1
TGCGCCAGCAGCTTGAAGGTCTCGGGACAGCTAAACACTGAAGCTTTCTTT
CASSLKVSGQLNTEAFF
>TRBJ1-5|TRBV15|once|.
TGTGCCACCAGCAGTGACCTAAGGATCGGTCAGCCCCAGCATTTT
CATSSDLRIGQPQHF
>TRBJ2-2|TRBV29-1|.|.
TGCAGCGTGCGGTGGACTGGCACCGGGGAGCTGTTTTTT
CSVRWTGTGELFF
>TRBJ1-3|TRBV7-9|.|.
TGTGCCAGCAGCTTAGCCGGTGTAGCAGGAAACACCATATATTTT
CASSLAGVAGNTIYF
>TRBJ2-5|TRBV7-9|.|.
TGTGCCAGCAGCATTCCCGAACGGGAGGGGGCATCCAGGGAGACCCAGTACTTC
CASSIPEREGASRETQYF
>TRBJ2-5|TRBV6-1|.|.
TGTGCCAGCAGTGATATTTCATCGGGGGAAGAGACCCAGTACTTC
CASSDISSGEETQYF
>TRBJ2-3|TRBV19|.|TRBD2
TGTGCCAGTAGTCTGACTAGCGGGAGGGAAGCGCAGTATTTT
CASSLTSGREAQYF
>TRBJ1-5|TRBV6-1|.|.
TGTGCCAGCAGTGGCGGCCGGGACGTCAATCAGCCCCAGCATTTT
CASSGGRDVNQPQHF
>TRBJ2-1|TRBV19|.|TRBD2
TGTGCCAGTAGTATCGCGTCTAGCGGGAGCAATGAGCAGTTCTTC
CASSIASSGSNEQFF
>TRBJ2-3|TRBV21-1|once|.
TGTGCCAGCAGCAAAGATACAGATACGCAGTATTTT
CASSKDTDTQYF
>TRBJ2-7|TRBV5-8|.|.
TGTGCCAGCAGCATGGGGGTTTACGAGCAGTACTTC
CASSMGVYEQYF
>TRBJ2-1|TRBV5-1|.|TRBD2
TGCGCCAGCAGCTTGGTCGGGACTAGCGGCAATGAGCAGTTCTTC
CASSLVGTSGNEQFF
>TRBJ1-1|TRBV20-1|.|.
TGCAGTGCTGCCTTCAGGAAATCAGCTTTCTTT
CSAAFRKSAFF
>TRBJ2-3|TRBV5-1|.|.
TGCGCCTCATATAGCGGAGCTAGCACAGATACGCAGTATTTT
CASYSGASTDTQYF
>TRBJ1-1|TRBV6-5|.|.
TGTGCCAGCAGTTACAGGGGGTACACTGAAGCTTTCTTT
CASSYRGYTEAFF
>TRBJ1-5|TRBV27|.|.
TGTGCCAGCAGGTACAGGGAGGGTCAGCCCCAGCATTTT
CASRYREGQPQHF
>TRBJ1-1|TRBV6-1|.|.
TGTGCCAGCAGTGAACAGCGGCAGGGACGGGCTGAAGCTTTCTTT
CASSEQRQGRAEAFF
>TRBJ2-3|TRBV7-8|once|.
TGTGCCAGCAGCTTAGGCGGCAGCTACACAGATACGCAGTATTTT
CASSLGGSYTDTQYF
>TRBJ1-5|TRBV28|.|.
TGTGCCAGCAGCCGGACACAGGGTAGCAATCAGCCCCAGCATTTT
CASSRTQGSNQPQHF
>TRBJ2-7|TRBV30|once|TRBD1
TGTGCCTGGAGGGCGATCCGGGACAGCTCCTACGAGCAGTACTTC
CAWRAIRDSSYEQYF
>TRBJ1-2|TRBV10-3|.|.
TGTGCCATCACCCTCTACGGCTACACCTTC
CAITLYGYTF
>TRBJ2-3|TRBV4-3|.|TRBD2
TGCGCCAGCAGCCAAGGACTAGCGGGGGCCTCCAGTACAGATACGCAGTATTTT
CASSQGLAGASSTDTQYF
>TRBJ1-5|TRBV5-1|.|TRBD1
TGCGCCAGCAGCTTGGGGGAAGGGGGCGCTACCAATCAGCCCCAGCATTTT
CASSLGEGGATNQPQHF
>TRBJ1-1|TRBV6-5|.|.
TGTGCCAGCAGTTACTCCAGGGCCCCGGGAACTGAAGCTTTCTTT
CASSYSRAPGTEAFF
>TRBJ2-5|TRBV5-1|.|.
TGCGCCAGCAGCTTGGGGACAGCTCGGGAGACCCAGTACTTC
CASSLGTARETQYF
>TRBJ2-1|TRBV15|.|.
TGTGCCACCAGCAGGGGACAATGGAGCAATGAGCAGTTCTTC
CATSRGQWSNEQFF
>TRBJ2-1|TRBV28|.|.
TGTGCCAGCAGTTCACGACAGGTTCACTACAATGAGCAGTTCTTC
CASSSRQVHYNEQFF
>TRBJ2-1|TRBV5-1|.|.
TGCGCCAGCAGCTTGGTTGGCAGCTCGGATGAGCAGTTCTTC
CASSLVGSSDEQFF
>TRBJ1-5|TRBV19|.|.
TGTGCCAGTAGTATTGACAGGAGAAGCAATCAGCCCCAGCATTTT
CASSIDRRSNQPQHF
>TRBJ2-7|TRBV28|.|.
TGTGCCAGCAGTTTCAGGGGCCCCAGCTCCTACGAGCAGTACTTC
CASSFRGPSSYEQYF
>TRBJ2-1|TRBV27|.|.
TGTGCCAGCAGTTTCCTCCCGAACCTAGGCTACAATGAGCAGTTCTTC
CASSFLPNLGYNEQFF
>TRBJ2-1|TRBV5-6|.|.
TGTGCCAGCAGCTTGGCCGGGCTAGCCTTCAATGAGCAGTTCTTC
CASSLAGLAFNEQFF
>TRBJ1-1|TRBV6-5|.|.
TGTGCCAGCAGTTGGGGGGGGATGGTGGGCACTGAAGCTTTCTTT
CASSWGGMVGTEAFF